The TCR beta chain under discussion was sequenced for a study of blood T cell repertoires in COVID-19. For the study at large: PBMCs, B-cell-depleted T cells, or T cells were the source of the cDNA or gDNA that made up the material.

Losses at the gene ends were 3 bases for V and 4 bases for J; bases not matched to a gene: 3. This CDR3 spans 15 amino acids. Per germline, CDR1 SGHRS and CDR2 YFSETQ. Original handling: Using reference gene primer amplification, nucleated cell counts were estimated. Sequenced by immunoSEQ multiplex PCR; TCRdb stores in-frame clones only, minus some. D and trimming come from the DNA, and the V and J calls and clone size come from that table. The sample includes roughly 70,000 clones, 90% of them seen just once. One Seattle source followed patients from active infection through their disease course. The TCR was taken from a man aged 45-60 years with COVID-19, enrolled during active disease. Sequenced: peripheral blood. The chain has TRBV5-1 and TRBJ2-1, with 11 bases that match TRBD2. Here the CDR3 DNA reads TGCGCCAGCAGCTCTAGCGGGGGGTTTTACAATGAGCAGTTCTTC. Translating gives CASSSSGGFYNEQFF. The whole variable domain, remainder taken from reference TRBV5-1 and TRBJ2-1, is KAGVTQTPRYLIKTRGQQVTLSCSPISGHRSVSWYQQTPGQGLQFLFEYFSETQRNKGNFPGRFSGRQFSNSRSEMNVSTLELGDSALYLCASSSSGGFYNEQFFGPGTRLTVL.